These 8 T cell receptor beta chains came from one sample sequenced in a study of Graves' ophthalmopathy and Graves' hyperthyroidism. The sequenced template was RNA, covering the TCR beta CDR3 region. The authors performed first-round RT-PCR with HTBI primers and then a second-round multiplex PCR. TCRdb re-called the multiplex PCR reads through MiXCR, storing one row per CDR3 protein. The sample carries more than 300,000 distinct CDR3 sequences, about a sixth recorded once. Sequencing used peripheral blood. These receptors originate from an adult woman with stable Graves' hyperthyroidism.

Ten or more counts support this clonotype. The gene calls are TRBV6-1 and TRBJ2-7, with no clear D. V was trimmed by 6 bases and J by 4 bases, leaving 16 bases between them. CDR1 is MNHNS, CDR2 SASEGT, per germline. The CDR3 has 14 residues. For the CDR3, the DNA is TGTGCCAGCAGCTCCCGGGTAGGTGGATACGAGCAGTACTTC. Translation gives CASSSRVGGYEQYF.

To note about this clonotype: A much larger clone sits a single nucleotide away, making a read error possible. The chain joins TRBV6-1 to TRBJ2-6, with D perhaps TRBD1 (5 bases). Germline assignment: CDR1 MNHNS and CDR2 SASEGT. The CDR3 is 15 residues long. CDR3 DNA: TGTGCCAGCAGTCAAGCGCGCGCTGGGGCCAGCGTCCTGACTTTC. As protein: CASSQARAGASVLTF.

This clonotype was observed at least ten times. The chain recombines TRBV11-1 with TRBJ1-5; 8 positions agree with TRBD1. The germline V gene has CDR1 SGHAT and CDR2 FQDESV (reference sequence). V shed 4 bases and J 4 bases; nucleotides not matched to a gene: 9. The CDR3 is made up of 16 amino acids. DNA of the CDR3: TGTGCCAGCAGCTCCACCACAGGGGGGAATAATCAGCCCCAGCATTTT. It translates to CASSSTTGGNNQPQHF.

This clonotype showed up many times. CDR3: CSVAGRATSTDTQYF. CDR3 nucleotides: TGCAGCGTTGCCGGGAGGGCCACTAGCACAGATACGCAGTATTTT. The chain couples TRBV29-1 to TRBJ2-3; 8 positions agree with TRBD2. The CDR3 is 15 residues long. With V trimmed by 4 bases and J by 0 bases, 6 bases remained unmatched. In germline, CDR1 is SQVTM, CDR2 ANQGSEA.

This clonotype was seen repeatedly, ten times or more. The rearrangement links TRBV20-1 to TRBJ1-2; D is perhaps TRBD1 (5 bases). The CDR3 length is 13 residues. Trimming removed 6 bases at V and 7 bases at J, with 18 bases between. Per germline, CDR1 DFQATT and CDR2 SNEGSKA (reference sequence). The CDR3 bases are TGCAGTGCCCCCCACGGGGCCCAAAGTGGCTACACCTTC. Its protein is CSAPHGAQSGYTF.

This clonotype was seen at least ten times. This chain uses TRBV7-2 with TRBJ1-6, with a possible D match to TRBD1 (6 bases). Germline V gives CDR1 SGHTA, CDR2 FQGNSA. V was clipped by 1 base and J by 9 bases, with 13 bases between them. The CDR3 consists of 15 residues. CDR3 amino acids: CASSLVGGTSSPLHF. The CDR3 DNA sequence: TGTGCCAGCAGCTTAGTCGGGGGCACCAGTTCACCCCTCCACTTT.

This clonotype was recorded many times. J is TRBJ1-2 and V is TRBV28; D is uncertain. The V end lost 3 bases, the J end lost 8 bases, and 10 bases lay between the germline ends. This CDR3 region has 12 residues. Germline lookup yields CDR1 MDHEN and CDR2 SYDVKM. The CDR3 DNA follows: TGTGCCAGCAGTTTCGAGTCCGGCGGCTACACCTTC. Encoded protein: CASSFESGGYTF.

This clonotype was picked up many times. The V and J genes are TRBV6-2 or TRBV6-3 and TRBJ1-1; D remains unclear. The CDR3 length is 19 residues. V was clipped by 4 bases and J by 1 base, with 25 bases between them. The germline V gene has CDR1 MNHEY and CDR2 SVGEGT. The CDR3 protein is CASSSFPPNEQLRNTEAFF. In DNA, the CDR3 is TGTGCCAGCAGTTCATTCCCCCCGAACGAACAGCTACGGAACACTGAAGCTTTCTTT.